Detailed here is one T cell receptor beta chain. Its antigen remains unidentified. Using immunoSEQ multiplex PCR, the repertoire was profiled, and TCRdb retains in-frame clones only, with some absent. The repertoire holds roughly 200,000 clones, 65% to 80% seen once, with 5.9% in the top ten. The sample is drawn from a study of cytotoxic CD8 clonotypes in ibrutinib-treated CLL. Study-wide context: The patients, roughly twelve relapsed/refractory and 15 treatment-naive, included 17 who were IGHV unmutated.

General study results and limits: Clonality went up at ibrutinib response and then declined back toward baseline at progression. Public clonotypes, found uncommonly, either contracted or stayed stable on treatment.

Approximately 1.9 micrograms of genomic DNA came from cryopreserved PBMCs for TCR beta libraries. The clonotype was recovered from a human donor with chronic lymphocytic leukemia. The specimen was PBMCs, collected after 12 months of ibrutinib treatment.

Here the CDR3 reads CASTLGVTEAFF. CDR3 coding DNA: TGTGCCAGCACCCTCGGAGTGACTGAAGCTTTCTTT. The V and J genes are TRBV6-1 and TRBJ1-1; D call uncertain. The CDR3 spans 12 residues. CDR1 and CDR2 (germline): MNHNS, SASEGT. V lost 7 bases and J lost 5, with 11 bases in between.